A single sample gave rise to the 27 T cell receptor beta chains below, sequenced in a study of tumor and adjacent non-tumor tissue in lung cancer. This sample's RNA came from whole unsorted tissue. Distant lung tissue was collected more than 3 cm away from the tumor edge. TCRbeta libraries were built with three rounds of nested PCR, modified from ARM-PCR. TCRdb re-derived calls from the multiplex PCR reads in MiXCR, one entry per CDR3 protein. This repertoire shows 60,000 or so distinct CDR3 sequences, roughly two thirds found once; its top ten account for less than 35%. The specimen sequenced was distant non-tumor lung tissue. All receptors derive from a man aged 70 or older with non-small cell lung cancer.

Here the CDR3 DNA reads TGCAGTGCCAGGGACTTTAACTCCTACGAGCAGTACTTC. This encodes CSARDFNSYEQYF. V usage is TRBV20-1 and J usage is TRBJ2-7; D perhaps matches TRBD2 (6 bases). The V gene's germline CDR1 is DFQATT and CDR2 SNEGSKA (reference sequence). Trimming pared 6 bases from V and 0 bases from J, leaving 12 bases between. CDR3 length: 13 residues.

Regarding this clonotype: Likely a read error: the CDR3 ends without its conserved phenylalanine or tryptophan. The V and J genes are TRBV5-6 and TRBJ2-1, with TRBD1 matching 9 bases. The J call may be in error: the DNA end matches TRBJ2-7 better. The CDR3 covers 15 residues. Per the germline V gene, CDR1 is SGHDT and CDR2 is YYEEEE. The chain's CDR3 is CASSFTGGGYNEQYL. Here the CDR3 DNA reads TGTGCCAGCAGCTTCACAGGGGGCGGTTACAATGAGCAGTACCTA.

The chain employs TRBV28 and TRBJ1-2; tentative D call: TRBD1 (6 bases). The CDR3 has 14 amino acids. Germline CDR1 reads MDHEN; CDR2 reads SYDVKM. The V end was cut by 1 base, the J end by 7 bases, with 13 bases between. CDR3 coding DNA: TGTGCCAGCAGTTTATTCCTCAGACAGGCTGGCTACACCTTC. Translating it yields CASSLFLRQAGYTF.

As to this clonotype: One base away lies a much larger clone, so this may be a sequencing read error. The chain combines TRBV30 with TRBJ2-7; no clear D gene. The ends were cut back, 2 bases at V and 4 bases at J, with 12 bases in the middle. The CDR3 consists of 13 residues. CDR1 and CDR2 from the germline V gene are GTSNPN and SVGIG (reference sequence). Written as DNA, the CDR3 is TGTGCCTGGAGTCCAAACAGAGCGTACGAGCAGTACTTC. Translating gives CAWSPNRAYEQYF.

This chain links TRBV18 with TRBJ2-7; D possibly corresponds to TRBD1 (5 bases). CDR1 is KGHSH and CDR2 is LQKENI in the germline V gene. The CDR3 consists of 12 residues. The V gene lost 6 bases and the J gene lost 1 base, with 7 bases spanning the gap. This chain's CDR3 is CASSSGSYEQYF. DNA of the CDR3: TGTGCCAGCTCCTCAGGGTCCTACGAGCAGTACTTC.

Remarks on this clonotype: This may be a read error, as it is one base from a much larger clone. The conserved phenylalanine or tryptophan normally closing the CDR3 is absent here, so this likely arose from a read error. The chain recombines TRBV14 with TRBJ1-2; no clear D gene. The CDR3 covers 12 residues. Trimming removed 8 bases at V and 1 base at J, with 8 bases between. Per the germline V gene, CDR1 is SGHDN and CDR2 is FVKESK. CDR3 sequence reads: CASGGLNYGYTI. As DNA, the CDR3 is TGTGCCAGCGGCGGCCTTAACTATGGCTACACCATC.

There are many counts of this clonotype. The V gene is TRBV11-2, the J gene TRBJ1-6; no firm D call. V lost 0 bases and J 7 bases, leaving 13 bases between the germline ends. Germline CDR1 SGHAT, CDR2 FQNNGV. This CDR3 region has 16 residues. CDR3 amino acids: CASSLEWSRMNSPLHF. CDR3 bases: TGTGCCAGCAGCTTAGAATGGTCTCGGATGAATTCACCCCTCCACTTT.

V and J are TRBV29-1 and TRBJ2-3; D might be TRBD2 (6 bases). CDR3 length: 13 residues. V dropped 5 bases and J dropped 4 bases, with 13 bases sitting between them. Germline CDR1 reads SQVTM; CDR2 reads ANQGSEA. This CDR3 reads CSVLTSFSDTQYF. CDR3 nucleotide sequence: TGCAGCGTTTTGACTAGTTTTTCAGATACGCAGTATTTT.

Worth noting for this clonotype: Because the CDR3 is missing its conserved closing phenylalanine or tryptophan, this is likely a read error. The rearrangement uses TRBV11-2 and TRBJ2-1; D is unclear. This CDR3 is 15 amino acids long. With 7 bases removed from V and 2 bases from J, the gap between germline ends came to 15 bases. The germline gives CDR1 SGHAT, CDR2 FQNNGV. CDR3 sequence: CASTPLGRTYNEQFY. The CDR3 coding sequence is TGTGCCAGCACACCCCTAGGGCGGACCTACAATGAGCAGTTCTAC.

The rearrangement uses TRBV18 and TRBJ2-7; D call uncertain. Between the trimmed V and J ends, which lost 4 bases and 0 bases, there was a span of 13 bases. CDR1 and CDR2 from the germline V gene are KGHSH and LQKENI. The CDR3 extends over 15 amino acids. The CDR3 coding sequence is TGTGCCAGCTCACAGCTAGGCGAAGGCTCCTACGAGCAGTACTTC. Its translation is CASSQLGEGSYEQYF.

In the case of this clonotype: Germline and junction disagree at one end, which may indicate a read error. This chain connects TRBV24-1 to TRBJ2-1; D possibly corresponds to TRBD2 (6 bases). This CDR3 region has 13 residues. Germline CDR1 is KGHDR and CDR2 is SFDVKD. CDR3 sequence (DNA): TGTGCCACCAGTGATTTGCCCGGGAGCCCCTGGTCCTTC. This encodes CATSDLPGSPWSF.

Comments on this clonotype: Mismatch with germline at one junction end may stem from a read error. The chain links TRBV4-2 to TRBJ2-7, with a weak D call TRBD2 (5 bases). This CDR3 comprises 15 residues. Germline lookup yields CDR1 LGHNA and CDR2 YNFKEQ. The CDR3 sequence: CASIQVSSRPYGRYF. In DNA form, the CDR3 reads TGTGCCAGCATCCAAGTGTCTAGCAGACCCTACGGGCGGTACTTC.

This clonotype appeared many times. The chain recombines TRBV29-1 with TRBJ2-7, with D possibly matching TRBD1 (6 bases). Trimming left V 3 bases short and J 0 bases short, with 21 bases between. This CDR3 region has 17 residues. CDR1 is SQVTM, CDR2 ANQGSEA, per germline. This CDR3 is CSVESRDTDRSSYEQYF. The CDR3 nucleotides are TGCAGCGTTGAGTCCCGGGACACCGATCGAAGCTCCTACGAGCAGTACTTC.

Remarks on this clonotype: A much larger clone differs by one base, so this may be a read error. This chain links TRBV14 with TRBJ2-5; D remains unclear. The CDR3 is 13 amino acids. Germline V lookup: CDR1 SGHDN, CDR2 FVKESK. V was cut by 1 base and J by 9 bases, with 12 bases left in between. In DNA form, the CDR3 reads TGTGCCAGCAGCCAAGGGTTGAGAAGGGCCCAGTACTTC. Protein product: CASSQGLRRAQYF.

On this clonotype: This may arise from a read error, as a much more abundant clone is one base away. The genes are TRBV12-3 or TRBV12-4 and TRBJ1-5; perhaps TRBD1 as D (6 bases). Deletions cut 8 bases from V and 4 bases from J, with 12 bases between. CDR3 length: 13 amino acids. The CDR3 protein is CASGFQGNQPQHF. The CDR3 nucleotides are TGTGCCAGCGGGTTTCAGGGGAATCAGCCCCAGCATTTT.

Concerning this clonotype itself: Since no conserved phenylalanine or tryptophan closes the CDR3, a read error is the likely cause. The DNA is omitted, as the CDR3 cannot be located on it reliably, and the CDR3 follows TCRdb's listing. This sequence joins TRBV11-2 and TRBJ2-5; the table's D gene call, TRBD2, was not cross checked with the DNA. Including both end residues, the CDR3 is 14 amino acids long. Germline V gives CDR1 SGHAT, CDR2 FQNNGV. The chain's CDR3 is CASSSWEGQETQHI.

This chain joins TRBV7-2 and TRBJ1-1; no firm D call. V lost 4 bases and J lost 8, with 11 bases in between. The CDR3 length is 12 residues. Germline V gene data show CDR1 as SGHTA and CDR2 as FQGNSA. The CDR3 coding sequence is TGTGCCAGCAGCTCCAATAGACAAGAAGCTTTCTTT. Amino acids: CASSSNRQEAFF.

On this clonotype: A much bigger clone sits one base away, suggesting this may be a read error. The chain uses TRBV10-3 and TRBJ2-3; D remains unclear. The CDR3 totals 10 residues. Germline V gene lookup returns CDR1 ENHRY and CDR2 SYGVKD. The CDR3 reads CVTQHDTQYF. As DNA, the CDR3 is TGTGTCACCCAACACGATACGCAGTATTTT.

Notes on this clonotype: One junction end disagrees with the germline gene, perhaps due to a read error. The chain recombines TRBV12-3 or TRBV12-4 with TRBJ1-1, with unresolved D. This CDR3 is 14 amino acids long. DNA for the CDR3: TGTGCCAGTAGTTCCCGTTGGAAAGGAGATGAAGCTTTCTTT. Translating gives CASSSRWKGDEAFF.

The gene calls are TRBV6-1 and TRBJ2-2, with D unclear. Germline assignment: CDR1 MNHNS and CDR2 SASEGT. The V end was cut by 6 bases, the J end by 0 bases, with 11 bases between. CDR3 length equals 15 residues. The CDR3 spells CASRFWGANTGELFF. The DNA of the CDR3 is TGTGCCAGCAGGTTTTGGGGTGCGAACACCGGGGAGCTGTTTTTT.

Concerning this clonotype: An end of the junction does not agree with germline; a read error may underlie this. V usage is TRBV10-1 and J usage is TRBJ2-7; D is perhaps TRBD2 (5 bases). Germline CDR1 WNHNN, CDR2 SYGVQD (reference sequence). This CDR3 comprises 13 residues. Written as DNA, the CDR3 is TGCGCCAGCAGTGTCCGACATGGAGGCGAGCAGTACTTT. As protein: CASSVRHGGEQYF.

In regard to this clonotype: This may be a read error, as it is one base from a much larger clone. The gene calls are TRBV6-5 and TRBJ2-5; 10 nucleotides line up with TRBD2. Looked up from germline, CDR1 is MNHEY and CDR2 is SVGAGI. This CDR3 contains 14 residues. In nucleotides, the CDR3 is TGTGTCAGCAGTTACCGGACTAGCGGAGAGACCCAGTACTTC. It is translated as CVSSYRTSGETQYF.

In its sample, this clonotype was seen many times. The rearrangement joins TRBV5-6 to TRBJ1-1; D not certain. This CDR3 is built from 15 residues. Trimming cost V 2 bases and J 1 base, with 12 bases left between them. The germline V gene encodes CDR1 SGHDT and CDR2 YYEEEE. CDR3 in amino acids: CASSLPNSQNTEAFF. DNA for the CDR3: TGTGCCAGCAGCTTACCGAACTCCCAGAACACTGAAGCTTTCTTT.

In the case of this clonotype: With a much larger clone just one base away, this may be a read error. This chain joins TRBV12-3 or TRBV12-4 and TRBJ2-2, with 9 bases matching TRBD2. This CDR3 contains 18 residues. V was clipped by 7 bases and J by 0 bases; unmatched bases: 12. Here the CDR3 reads CASTTWAGGFANTGELFF. The CDR3 bases are TGTGCCAGCACTACCTGGGCGGGAGGGTTCGCGAACACCGGGGAGCTGTTTTTT.

To note about this clonotype: A much larger clone differs by one base, so this may be a read error. The chain carries TRBV5-5 and TRBJ1-4; perhaps TRBD1 as D (5 bases). The CDR3 spans 16 residues. Germline values: CDR1 SGHKS, CDR2 YYEKEE (reference sequence). The CDR3 nucleotides are TGTGCCAGCAGCCCCGGTTACGGGACCGCCACGGAGAAACCGTTTTTT. It is translated as CASSPGYGTATEKPFF.

J is TRBJ2-4 and V is TRBV6-1, with TRBD2 matching 14 bases. V trimming: 10 bases; J trimming: 0 bases; junction bases outside the gene matches: 11. The CDR3 covers 18 residues. From germline, CDR1 is MNHNS and CDR2 SASEGT. CDR3: CAIRPTSGGVLAKNIQYF. In nucleotides, the CDR3 is TGTGCCATCCGACCGACTAGCGGGGGGGTACTAGCCAAAAACATTCAGTACTTC.

This clonotype was found many times. The chain links TRBV12-3 or TRBV12-4 to TRBJ1-5; 10 positions agree with TRBD1. This CDR3 comprises 22 residues. V trimming: 3 bases; J trimming: 1 base; junction bases outside the gene matches: 21. The CDR3 coding sequence is TGTGCCAGCAGTTTCCGGGACAGGGGTTTCGGGCTGGGTACGGGAAGCAATCAGCCCCAGCATTTT. Translation gives CASSFRDRGFGLGTGSNQPQHF.